The clone carrying this TCR beta chain was picked up a small number of times. What it binds is not known. TCRdb ran MiXCR on the RT-PCR reads and lists one entry per CDR3 protein. This table holds about 500,000 distinct CDR3 sequences, over 10% found once. The germline CDR1 and CDR2 sequences are DFQATT and SNEGSKA (reference sequence). The length of the CDR3 is 12 residues. V gave up 0 bases and J gave up 7 bases, with 10 bases separating them. These data are taken from a study of response to subunit inactivated influenza vaccine. Study findings and constraints: That few new T cells are recruited by each seasonal influenza vaccination was the authors' suggestion.

This material consisted of PBMCs from blood, taken roughly 6 weeks after vaccination. This TCR derives from a man in his forties or fifties who received an inactivated influenza vaccine. V gene TRBV20-1 combines with J gene TRBJ2-7; no reliable D call. The CDR3 loop reads CSARDITLEQYF. The CDR3 nucleotides are TGCAGTGCTAGAGATATCACTCTGGAGCAGTACTTC.